The rows below give T cell receptor beta chains drawn from one sample of a study of shared clonotypes between healthy human individuals. The assay was immunoSEQ multiplex PCR, and TCRdb's table has in-frame clones only and misses some. The profile shows 550,000 to 850,000 clones, 74% of them singletons. The material sequenced was memory CD4+ T cells sorted from blood. These receptors came from a woman in her twenties or thirties in good health. The CDR3 runs from the conserved cysteine through the conserved F or W. A D gene is named only where the DNA matches it firmly. A clone size is listed for some rows: how often the clone was seen (once, few, many), or a class if it is expanded.

j_gene: TRBJ1-2
d_gene: NA
v_gene: TRBV5-1
abundance: NA
CDR3aa: CASSLSPPAGDGYTF
CDR3nt: TGCGCCAGCAGCTTGTCACCCCCCGCGGGAGATGGCTACACCTTC

j_gene: TRBJ2-3
d_gene: TRBD2
v_gene: TRBV10-2
abundance: NA
CDR3aa: CASSRLAGGGSDTQYF
CDR3nt: TGCGCCAGCAGTAGGCTAGCGGGAGGTGGTTCAGATACGCAGTATTTT

j_gene: TRBJ2-2
d_gene: NA
v_gene: TRBV10-1
abundance: few
CDR3aa: CASRGVNTGELFF
CDR3nt: TGCGCCAGCAGAGGGGTTAACACCGGGGAGCTGTTTTTT

j_gene: TRBJ2-2
d_gene: NA
v_gene: TRBV7-2
abundance: NA
CDR3aa: CASSFGANRELFF
CDR3nt: TGTGCCAGCAGCTTCGGGGCTAACCGGGAGCTGTTTTTT

j_gene: TRBJ2-7
d_gene: NA
v_gene: TRBV4-1
abundance: NA
CDR3aa: CASSQDSSGAYEQYF
CDR3nt: TGCGCCAGCAGCCAAGATTCTTCAGGCGCCTACGAGCAGTACTTC

j_gene: TRBJ2-7
d_gene: TRBD1
v_gene: TRBV5-5
abundance: NA
CDR3aa: CASSSPGQGREQYF
CDR3nt: TGTGCCAGCAGCTCCCCGGGACAGGGGCGCGAGCAGTACTTC

j_gene: TRBJ1-1
d_gene: NA
v_gene: TRBV7-8
abundance: NA
CDR3aa: CASSPHLKNTEAFF
CDR3nt: TGTGCCAGCAGCCCCCACCTAAAGAACACTGAAGCTTTCTTT

j_gene: TRBJ2-2
d_gene: NA
v_gene: TRBV27
abundance: NA
CDR3aa: CASSFRFANTGELFF
CDR3nt: TGTGCCAGCAGTTTTCGCTTTGCGAACACCGGGGAGCTGTTTTTT

j_gene: TRBJ2-3
d_gene: NA
v_gene: TRBV25-1
abundance: NA
CDR3aa: CASNTGTTDTQYF
CDR3nt: TGTGCCAGCAACACAGGGACCACAGATACGCAGTATTTT

j_gene: TRBJ2-3
d_gene: TRBD1
v_gene: TRBV11-3
abundance: NA
CDR3aa: CASSFTGVTTDTQYF
CDR3nt: TGTGCCAGCAGCTTCACAGGGGTCACCACAGATACGCAGTATTTT

j_gene: TRBJ2-5
d_gene: TRBD1
v_gene: TRBV15
abundance: NA
CDR3aa: CATSRDLGTVQETQYF
CDR3nt: TGTGCCACCAGCAGAGATCTCGGGACAGTGCAAGAGACCCAGTACTTC

j_gene: TRBJ2-1
d_gene: NA
v_gene: TRBV5-1
abundance: once
CDR3aa: CASSLATGGLSNEQFF
CDR3nt: TGCGCCAGCAGCTTGGCCACCGGGGGGCTTAGCAATGAGCAGTTCTTC

j_gene: TRBJ1-1
d_gene: NA
v_gene: TRBV29-1
abundance: NA
CDR3aa: CSVEPRMNTEAFF
CDR3nt: TGCAGCGTTGAACCCAGAATGAACACTGAAGCTTTCTTT

j_gene: TRBJ1-1
d_gene: NA
v_gene: TRBV5-4
abundance: NA
CDR3aa: CASLGLGTEAFF
CDR3nt: TGTGCCAGCTTGGGGTTAGGGACTGAAGCTTTCTTT

j_gene: TRBJ2-2
d_gene: TRBD2
v_gene: TRBV5-1
abundance: NA
CDR3aa: CASSHSGTNTGELFF
CDR3nt: TGCGCCAGCAGCCATAGCGGGACGAACACCGGGGAGCTGTTTTTT

j_gene: TRBJ2-3
d_gene: NA
v_gene: TRBV19
abundance: once
CDR3aa: CASSIAGAVGTQYF
CDR3nt: TGTGCCAGTAGTATAGCGGGCGCGGTGGGTACGCAGTATTTT

j_gene: TRBJ2-3
d_gene: TRBD2
v_gene: TRBV10-1
abundance: NA
CDR3aa: CASSVQAGGQNTQYF
CDR3nt: TGCGCCAGCAGTGTTCAAGCGGGAGGGCAAAATACGCAGTATTTT

j_gene: TRBJ2-1
d_gene: NA
v_gene: TRBV5-1
abundance: many
CDR3aa: CASSLPGEGQNEQFF
CDR3nt: TGCGCCAGCAGCTTGCCGGGAGAAGGTCAAAATGAGCAGTTCTTC

j_gene: TRBJ2-7
d_gene: NA
v_gene: TRBV7-5
abundance: once
CDR3aa: CVRSSGLAGVTYEQYF
CDR3nt: TGTGTCAGAAGCTCTGGACTAGCGGGTGTAACCTACGAGCAGTACTTC

j_gene: TRBJ1-5
d_gene: NA
v_gene: TRBV19
abundance: once
CDR3aa: CASSSGQPQHF
CDR3nt: TGTGCCAGTAGTAGCGGACAGCCCCAGCATTTT

j_gene: TRBJ2-7
d_gene: TRBD2
v_gene: TRBV7-8
abundance: NA
CDR3aa: CASSFGLAGDEQYF
CDR3nt: TGTGCCAGCAGCTTCGGACTAGCGGGAGACGAGCAGTACTTC

j_gene: TRBJ2-2
d_gene: NA
v_gene: TRBV25-1
abundance: NA
CDR3aa: CASSSRTVNTGELFF
CDR3nt: TGTGCCAGCAGTTCCCGGACGGTAAACACCGGGGAGCTGTTTTTT